These 20 T cell receptor beta chains were sequenced from one sample in a study of T cells after posttransplantation cyclophosphamide. The protocol was immunoSEQ multiplex PCR, while the TCRdb copy is restricted to in-frame clones and leaves out a portion. The repertoire holds tens of thousands of clones, with roughly 92% as singletons. The sequenced sample consisted of PBMCs. Receptors originate from a woman aged 25 to 45 in good health and a related stem cell transplant donor.

This sequence joins TRBV11-2 and TRBJ2-7; 7 bases agree with TRBD1. CDR3 size: 14 residues. From germline, CDR1 is SGHAT and CDR2 FQNNGV. Trimming removed 3 bases from V and 3 bases from J; junction bases left unmatched: 5. CDR3 residues: CASSFWQGVYEQYF. The CDR3 DNA sequence: TGTGCCAGCAGCTTTTGGCAGGGGGTCTACGAGCAGTACTTC. The full variable domain, in which reference TRBV11-2 and TRBJ2-7 provide the parts outside the CDR3, is EAGVAQSPRYKIIEKRQSVAFWCNPISGHATLYWYQQILGQGPKLLIQFQNNGVVDDSQLPKDRFSAERLKGVDSTLKIQPAKLEDSAVYLCASSFWQGVYEQYFGPGTRLTVT.

By its share, this clone is large. The rearrangement links TRBV7-9 to TRBJ2-2, with 14 bases fitting TRBD2. The germline V gene encodes CDR1 SEHNR and CDR2 FQNEAQ (reference sequence). Trimming removed 4 bases from V and 1 base from J; junction bases left unmatched: 5. The CDR3 is made up of 18 amino acids. This CDR3 is CASSWTSGGTGNTGELFF. The CDR3 bases are TGTGCCAGCAGCTGGACTAGCGGGGGGACCGGGAACACCGGGGAGCTGTTTTTT.

This sequence joins TRBV12-5 and TRBJ2-7; 9 nucleotides agree with TRBD1. Germline trimming cut 4 bases from V and 7 bases from J; bases unmatched to any gene: 14. The germline V gene encodes CDR1 LGHNT and CDR2 FRNRAP. The CDR3 has 16 amino acids. The CDR3: CASGSRRTGVYREQYF. In nucleotides, the CDR3 is TGTGCTAGTGGTTCGAGGCGGACAGGGGTTTATCGGGAGCAGTACTTC.

This chain's CDR3 is CASTMDREGGKLFF. For the CDR3, the DNA is TGTGCCAGCACCATGGACAGGGAGGGTGGAAAACTGTTTTTT. This chain joins TRBV6-5 and TRBJ1-4, with 8 bases that match TRBD1. V lost 7 bases, J lost 10 bases, and 11 bases stayed unmatched. CDR3 size: 14 residues. The germline V gene encodes CDR1 MNHEY and CDR2 SVGAGI.

The rearrangement joins TRBV5-4 to TRBJ2-2; 10 bases fit TRBD2. The germline CDR1 and CDR2 sequences are SGHNT and YYREEE (reference sequence). The CDR3 totals 16 residues. Trimming took 4 bases from V and 7 from J; bases not matched to a gene: 10. CDR3 sequence reads: CASSPGRLAGGGELFF. CDR3 DNA: TGTGCCAGCAGCCCTGGGAGACTAGCGGGCGGCGGGGAGCTGTTTTTT.

The rearrangement links TRBV7-2 to TRBJ1-2; D call uncertain. Germline V lookup: CDR1 SGHTA, CDR2 FQGNSA. V was cut by 4 bases and J by 8 bases, with 14 bases left in between. The CDR3 has 13 amino acids. CDR3 amino acids: CASSSDWEGGYTF. CDR3 in DNA: TGTGCCAGCAGCTCGGACTGGGAGGGAGGCTACACCTTC.

The rearrangement joins TRBV4-1 to TRBJ1-1, with 9 positions matching TRBD1. Germline V gives CDR1 MGHRA, CDR2 YSYEKL. V lost 2 bases to trimming and J lost 4 bases; unmatched junction nucleotides: 8. The CDR3 covers 16 residues. CDR3 loop: CASSQQTGTGSTEAFF. DNA of the CDR3: TGCGCCAGCAGCCAACAAACCGGGACAGGGAGCACTGAAGCTTTCTTT.

J is TRBJ2-1 and V is TRBV12-5; 9 bases match TRBD1. Germline loops: CDR1 LGHNT, CDR2 FRNRAP. Germline trimming cut 4 bases from V and 2 bases from J; bases unmatched to any gene: 9. The CDR3 sequence is 17 residues long. The CDR3 loop is CASGSGTGMIAYNEQFF. CDR3 DNA: TGTGCTAGTGGTTCGGGGACAGGGATGATAGCCTACAATGAGCAGTTCTTC.

The chain joins TRBV6-1 to TRBJ2-7; tentative D call: TRBD2 (5 bases). The germline V and J ends were trimmed by 2 bases and 0 bases, with 14 bases remaining between them. Germline CDR1 MNHNS, CDR2 SASEGT. The CDR3 sequence is 16 residues long. The CDR3 DNA sequence: TGTGCCAGCAGTGAAAACTTCGGGATCAGCTCCTACGAGCAGTACTTC. Translating it yields CASSENFGISSYEQYF.

V is TRBV19 and J is TRBJ1-2, with a weak D call TRBD1 (6 bases). CDR1 LNHDA and CDR2 SQIVND come from the germline V gene (reference sequence). This CDR3 contains 14 residues. The V and J ends lost 7 bases and 4 bases respectively, with 16 bases between them. Written as DNA, the CDR3 is TGTGCCAGTAAACAGGGCGCCGCTAGCTATGGCTACACCTTC. Its translation is CASKQGAASYGYTF. The complete variable domain, with remaining parts taken from reference TRBV19 and TRBJ1-2, reads DGGITQSPKYLFRKEGQNVTLSCEQNLNHDAMYWYRQDPGQGLRLIYYSQIVNDFQKGDIAEGYSVSREKKESFPLTVTSAQKNPTAFYLCASKQGAASYGYTFGSGTRLTVV.

The rearrangement uses TRBV12-5 and TRBJ2-7; 12 nucleotides align to TRBD2. V lost 6 bases and J lost 3; bases outside the gene matches: 0. The CDR3 contains 13 residues. CDR1 is LGHNT, CDR2 FRNRAP, per germline. In nucleotides, the CDR3 is TGTGCTAGTGGACTAGCGGGGGGCTACGAGCAGTACTTC. The encoded protein is CASGLAGGYEQYF. The full variable domain, with the rest looked up from reference TRBV12-5 and TRBJ2-7, is DARVTQTPRHKVTEMGQEVTMRCQPILGHNTVFWYRQTMMQGLELLAYFRNRAPLDDSGMPKDRFSAEMPDATLATLKIQPSEPRDSAVYFCASGLAGGYEQYFGPGTRLTVT.

In regard to this clone: Mismatch with germline at one junction end may stem from a read error. This sequence joins TRBV2 and TRBJ2-3, with 9 nucleotides matching TRBD1. Germline CDR1 is SNHLY and CDR2 is FYNNEI. This CDR3 region has 12 residues. The DNA for the CDR3 is TGTGCCAGCAGTGTACAGGGGGCGGACTGGGGGTTT. Translation: CASSVQGADWGF.

The chain carries TRBV18 and TRBJ2-3, with TRBD2 identical over 7 bases. The CDR3 consists of 16 residues. Trimming took 2 bases from V and 0 from J; bases not matched to a gene: 5. Germline CDR1 KGHSH, CDR2 LQKENI. The CDR3 loop is CASSPGLAASTDTQYF. The CDR3 DNA reads as TGTGCCAGCTCACCAGGGCTAGCGGCCAGCACAGATACGCAGTATTTT.

The V and J genes are TRBV6-1 and TRBJ1-4; 8 bases map to TRBD1. The CDR3 length is 14 residues. The trim removed 5 bases at V and 8 bases at J, leaving 7 bases unmatched. CDR1 is MNHNS, CDR2 SASEGT, per germline. This CDR3 reads CASSSRQGREKLFF. The CDR3 nucleotides are TGTGCCAGCAGTTCCCGACAGGGGCGGGAAAAACTGTTTTTT.

The J gene is TRBJ2-1, the V gene TRBV5-4; possible D gene TRBD2, 5 bases. CDR3 length equals 14 residues. Germline V gene sequence: CDR1 SGHNT, CDR2 YYREEE (reference sequence). V lost 4 bases and J lost 5, with 13 bases in between. CDR3 coding DNA: TGTGCCAGCAGCGATTGGACTCACCACAATGAGCAGTTCTTC. This translates into CASSDWTHHNEQFF.

This clone has more than one count but fewer than ten. The rearrangement joins TRBV7-9 to TRBJ2-3; D is perhaps TRBD1 (6 bases). CDR1 and CDR2 from the germline V gene are SEHNR and FQNEAQ (reference sequence). Trimming pared 9 bases from V and 2 bases from J, leaving 9 bases between. There are 12 residues in the CDR3. The CDR3 region has the DNA TGTGCCAGTGGACAGCACACAGATACGCAGTATTTT. As protein: CASGQHTDTQYF.

The chain carries TRBV4-1 and TRBJ1-6, with a tentative D call TRBD1 (6 bases). The CDR3 has 16 residues. With 0 bases removed from V and 11 bases from J, the gap between germline ends came to 17 bases. Germline assignment: CDR1 MGHRA and CDR2 YSYEKL. The chain's CDR3 is CASSQEGQRGSTPLHF. In DNA, the CDR3 is TGCGCCAGCAGCCAAGAAGGACAGAGGGGCTCGACACCCCTCCACTTT.

V usage is TRBV11-2 and J usage is TRBJ2-7; 7 bases map to TRBD1. V shed 1 base, J shed 3 bases, and the junction held 6 bases outside the gene matches. From germline, CDR1 is SGHAT and CDR2 FQNNGV. CDR3 length: 15 amino acids. The CDR3 is CASSLGVAGGYEQYF. The DNA for the CDR3 is TGTGCCAGCAGCTTAGGAGTGGCAGGGGGCTACGAGCAGTACTTC.

This clone was recorded a few times. The chain combines TRBV4-1 with TRBJ1-1; TRBD1 might be the D (5 bases). Trimming left V 6 bases short and J 1 base short, with 9 bases between. This CDR3 is built from 13 residues. Germline CDR1 is MGHRA and CDR2 is YSYEKL. This CDR3 is CASSLDRNTEAFF. CDR3 bases: TGCGCCAGCAGTCTCGACAGGAACACTGAAGCTTTCTTT.

The rearrangement uses TRBV28 and TRBJ1-3; D is perhaps TRBD1 (5 bases). The CDR3 sequence is 14 residues long. Germline CDR1 and CDR2: MDHEN and SYDVKM. Trimming shortened V by 10 bases and J by 2 bases, and 15 bases separated the two germline ends. The CDR3 DNA reads TGTGCCACCCTAGAGGCGGGGGCTGGAAACACCATATATTTT. It is translated as CATLEAGAGNTIYF.